The clone carrying this T cell receptor (beta chain) was found a few times. The antigen is unknown. Germline V gives CDR1 SEHNR, CDR2 FQNEAQ (reference sequence). This CDR3 comprises 15 residues. V was cut by 5 bases and J by 0 bases, with 13 bases left in between. The sample is drawn from a study of OX40 agonist ivuxolimab in advanced cancers. Background on the study: Each patient was given ivuxolimab into a vein every 2 weeks, at 0.01 to 10 mg/kg. The study reported partial responses in three patients: one hepatocellular carcinoma, two cutaneous melanoma.

General study points: Relative to CD4+ cells, CD8+ T cells on average had more expanded clones. Blood T cells, both CD4+ and CD8+, expanded clonally by week 6 at 0.1 to 3.0 mg/kg.

TCRdb keeps only in-frame clones here, not all; method: immunoSEQ multiplex PCR. The table has about 70,000 clones, roughly 80% seen once; the top ten hold approximately 1%. The clonotype comes from an adult with an advanced solid tumor such as melanoma, head and neck, liver or kidney cancer. Sequencing used CD4+ or CD8+ T cells sorted from blood, obtained in a trial of the OX40 agonist ivuxolimab. V usage is TRBV7-9 and J usage is TRBJ1-1; D is perhaps TRBD1 (5 bases). Here the CDR3 reads CASSLGRHLNTEAFF. CDR3 DNA: TGTGCCAGCAGCCTGGGACGGCACCTGAACACTGAAGCTTTCTTT.